The present T cell receptor (beta chain) was sequenced within a study of blood T cell repertoires in COVID-19. As for the study in general: Samples taken during acute and convalescent COVID-19 were collected in the United States, Italy and Spain. PBMCs, B-cell-depleted T cells, or T cells provided the cDNA or gDNA that made up the material.

It was during active infection that Seattle patients were enrolled and then longitudinally followed. In the authors' methods: Amplified reference gene primers provided the basis for estimating nucleated cell counts. TCRdb's copy holds only in-frame clones and misses some; the assay was immunoSEQ multiplex PCR. The DNA was the basis for D and trimming; V, J and clone size are from that table. The data show some 450,000 clones, with around 88% seen just once and 10% to 15% held by the top ten. The CDR3 runs to 17 residues. The ends lost 7 bases at V and 4 bases at J; junction bases unmatched: 15. The germline V gene encodes CDR1 LNHDA and CDR2 SQIVND (reference sequence).

V and J are TRBV19 and TRBJ2-3; 9 bases align to TRBD2. Sequenced: peripheral blood. The receptor's source is a woman aged 45-65 years with COVID-19, enrolled during active disease. CDR3 coding DNA: TGTGCCAGTACCACCGAGGCGGGGGGGCTGGGGGCAGATACGCAGTATTTT. Translating it yields CASTTEAGGLGADTQYF.